Each of the 21 T cell receptor beta chains below was sequenced from the same sample in a study of T-cell memory formation after mild COVID-19. TCRdb reprocessed the 5' RACE reads with MiXCR, giving one entry per CDR3 protein. Of 250,000 or so distinct CDR3 sequences in the sample, more than 8% are singletons; the top ten hold approximately 20%. The sample was PBMCs or a T cell subset sorted from them (not recorded which). These receptor sequences come from a man between 18 and 29 years old who had mild COVID-19 (a few samples of this study predate the infection). Cell type and time point are not known.

The V gene is TRBV7-9, the J gene TRBJ2-2, with TRBD2 as a possible D gene (6 bases). This CDR3 is built from 16 residues. The germline gives CDR1 SEHNR, CDR2 FQNEAQ (reference sequence). V shed 5 bases and J shed 4 bases, with 17 bases lying between them. The CDR3 spells CASSRRAGSITGELFF. CDR3 nucleotides: TGTGCCAGCAGCCGCCGGGCGGGAAGCATCACCGGGGAGCTGTTTTTT.

With respect to this clonotype: One junction end does not reproduce the germline sequence, and a read error may be involved. V and J are TRBV6-1 and TRBJ1-1; D gene ambiguous. The CDR3 runs to 14 residues. CDR1 is MNHNS, CDR2 SASEGT, per germline. CDR3: CAGSEVAANTEAFF. The DNA of the CDR3 is TGTGCCGGCAGTGAAGTTGCAGCGAACACTGAAGCTTTCTTT.

This clonotype turned up a few times. V gene TRBV11-1 combines with J gene TRBJ1-6; 7 bases map to TRBD1. V shed 4 bases, J shed 7 bases, and the junction held 10 bases outside the gene matches. CDR1 is SGHAT, CDR2 FQDESV, per germline (reference sequence). The CDR3 sequence is 16 residues long. The CDR3 nucleotides are TGTGCCAGCAGCTGGGAGGACAGGCTGGCAAATTCACCCCTCCACTTT. Protein sequence: CASSWEDRLANSPLHF.

This clonotype was seen only a few times. The chain couples TRBV4-1 to TRBJ1-1; no clear D gene. Germline V CDR1 and CDR2: MGHRA, YSYEKL. Trimming removed 0 bases from V and 5 bases from J, with 7 bases in between. This CDR3 spans 13 amino acids. Written as DNA, the CDR3 is TGCGCCAGCAGCCAAGAGGCCCGGACTGAAGCTTTCTTT. It is translated as CASSQEARTEAFF.

This clonotype was seen more than once but under ten times. This chain links TRBV7-8 with TRBJ2-7; perhaps TRBD1 as D (5 bases). The V and J ends lost 1 base and 2 bases respectively, with 12 bases between them. This CDR3 has 15 amino acids. Looked up from germline, CDR1 is SGHVS and CDR2 is FQNEAQ. The CDR3 sequence is CASSLEQESTYEQYF. CDR3 nucleotides: TGTGCCAGCAGCTTAGAACAGGAGTCCACCTACGAGCAGTACTTC. The full variable domain, completed using reference TRBV7-8 and TRBJ2-7, is GAGVSQSPRYKVAKRGQDVALRCDPISGHVSLFWYQQALGQGPEFLTYFQNEAQLDKSGLPSDRFFAERPEGSVSTLKIQRTQQEDSAVYLCASSLEQESTYEQYFGPGTRLTVT.

This clonotype was seen a handful of times. The V and J genes are TRBV19 and TRBJ1-1; the D is unclear. The V gene's germline CDR1 is LNHDA and CDR2 SQIVND (reference sequence). The germline V and J ends were trimmed by 6 bases and 0 bases, with 14 bases remaining between them. The CDR3 sequence is 15 residues long. The CDR3 reads CASSPLQRMNTEAFF. The CDR3 bases are TGTGCCAGTAGCCCACTACAGAGAATGAACACTGAAGCTTTCTTT.

The V and J genes are TRBV13 and TRBJ2-7; D possibly corresponds to TRBD2 (6 bases). Germline V gene data show CDR1 as PRHDT and CDR2 as FYEKMQ (reference sequence). The CDR3 is made up of 16 amino acids. The V gene lost 5 bases and the J gene lost 2 bases, with 19 bases spanning the gap. This CDR3 reads CASSPPRGGAPYEQYF. The CDR3 coding sequence is TGTGCCAGCAGCCCCCCAAGAGGAGGGGCACCCTACGAGCAGTACTTC.

This clonotype was counted between two and nine times. V usage is TRBV27 and J usage is TRBJ2-1, with D perhaps assigned TRBD1 or TRBD2 (5 bases each). V was clipped by 5 bases and J by 8 bases, with 19 bases between them. Germline CDR1 is MNHEY and CDR2 is SMNVEV (reference sequence). The CDR3 covers 15 residues. CDR3 sequence (DNA): TGTGCCAGCAGTCCTATCCGCGGGCAGGGCGATGAGCAGTTCTTC. It is translated as CASSPIRGQGDEQFF.

V usage is TRBV7-9 and J usage is TRBJ2-1, with D unresolved. There are 12 residues in the CDR3. Per germline, CDR1 SEHNR and CDR2 FQNEAQ (reference sequence). The V end lost 2 bases, the J end lost 10 bases, and 9 bases lay between the germline ends. The DNA for the CDR3 is TGTGCCAGCAGCTTATCTCTTCGGGAGCAGTTCTTC. It encodes CASSLSLREQFF.

This clonotype was observed a handful of times. Written as DNA, the CDR3 is TGTGCCAGCAACGGGCGGAGCACAGATACGCAGTATTTT. Protein product: CASNGRSTDTQYF. The chain recombines TRBV5-5 with TRBJ2-3; no reliable D call. CDR3 length: 13 amino acids. Trimming shortened V by 6 bases and J by 0 bases, and 8 bases separated the two germline ends. Germline CDR1 reads SGHKS; CDR2 reads YYEKEE (reference sequence).

This clonotype was counted only a few times. The chain links TRBV7-9 to TRBJ1-1; D may be TRBD1 (6 bases). The CDR3 loop spans 13 amino acids. Trimming removed 5 bases at V and 6 bases at J, with 13 bases between. Per germline, CDR1 SEHNR and CDR2 FQNEAQ (reference sequence). The CDR3 coding sequence is TGTGCCAGCAGCCCGACACAGGGCGCTGAAGCTTTCTTT. It codes for CASSPTQGAEAFF.

This clonotype was counted only a few times. The genes are TRBV29-1 and TRBJ2-3; D possibly uses TRBD1 or TRBD2 (5 bases each). This CDR3 comprises 11 residues. The germline gives CDR1 SQVTM, CDR2 ANQGSEA. V dropped 3 bases and J dropped 14 bases, with 15 bases sitting between them. The CDR3 loop reads CSVDGDPRAYF. The DNA of the CDR3 is TGCAGCGTTGATGGGGACCCGAGGGCGTATTTT.

This clonotype was seen more than once but under ten times. DNA of the CDR3: TGCGCCAGCAGCTTAGGCAGCTCCTACGAGCAGTACGTC. This gives the protein CASSLGSSYEQYV. The V gene is TRBV5-1, the J gene TRBJ2-7; D not resolved. Trimming shortened V by 2 bases and J by 0 bases, and 6 bases separated the two germline ends. This CDR3 spans 13 amino acids. CDR1 and CDR2 (germline): SGHRS, YFSETQ.

This sequence joins TRBV12-3 or TRBV12-4 and TRBJ1-1; TRBD1 agrees at 10 bases. V lost 3 bases to trimming and J lost 5 bases; unmatched junction nucleotides: 3. This CDR3 is built from 14 residues. CDR3 sequence reads: CASSFLGQGTEAFF. The CDR3 nucleotides are TGTGCCAGCAGTTTTTTGGGACAGGGGACTGAAGCTTTCTTT.

This clonotype has ten or more counts. The rearrangement links TRBV7-2 to TRBJ1-1, with D possibly matching TRBD1 (5 bases). This CDR3 is built from 14 residues. The germline V gene encodes CDR1 SGHTA and CDR2 FQGNSA. The V end was cut by 5 bases, the J end by 5 bases, with 15 bases between. DNA for the CDR3: TGTGCCAGCAGCCCCCAGGGTGTAGGAACTGAAGCTTTCTTT. Translated, it gives CASSPQGVGTEAFF.

This chain connects TRBV18 to TRBJ2-5, with D unclear. The CDR3 length is 12 residues. Trimming stripped 4 bases from V and 1 base from J, with 4 bases between. CDR1 is KGHSH, CDR2 LQKENI, per germline. The CDR3 is CASSRPQETQYF. In DNA form, the CDR3 reads TGTGCCAGCTCACGCCCCCAAGAGACCCAGTACTTC.

V is TRBV5-4 and J is TRBJ2-3; D is perhaps TRBD2 (5 bases). Germline-derived CDR1 and CDR2 are SGHNT and YYREEE (reference sequence). There are 13 residues in the CDR3. The V gene lost 4 bases and the J gene lost 5 bases, with 11 bases spanning the gap. The CDR3 DNA reads as TGTGCCAGCAGCCTCGGACTGGAAGATACGCAGTATTTT. Its translation is CASSLGLEDTQYF.

The chain couples TRBV27 to TRBJ2-5; TRBD1 matches at 7 bases. CDR3 length: 15 amino acids. The V and J ends lost 5 bases and 1 base, in that order; junction bases with no gene match: 7. Germline values: CDR1 MNHEY, CDR2 SMNVEV (reference sequence). The CDR3 reads CASSPYGTAQETQYF. The DNA of the CDR3 is TGTGCCAGCAGTCCTTACGGGACAGCCCAAGAGACCCAGTACTTC.

The rearrangement uses TRBV4-3 and TRBJ1-1; 7 nucleotides line up with TRBD1. This CDR3 contains 14 residues. In germline, CDR1 is LGHNA, CDR2 YSLEER. Losses at the gene ends were 1 base for V and 10 bases for J; bases not matched to a gene: 9. The DNA of the CDR3 is TGCGCCAGCAGCCAAGGGACAGGAGGAGATCGAGCTTTCTTT. Encoded protein: CASSQGTGGDRAFF.

The genes are TRBV5-1 and TRBJ1-2, with D perhaps matching TRBD1 (6 bases). The CDR3 contains 14 residues. The germline gives CDR1 SGHRS, CDR2 YFSETQ. Trimming took 5 bases from V and 7 from J, leaving 18 bases between them. The CDR3 spells CASRDGVGAGGYTF. CDR3 DNA sequence: TGCGCCAGCAGAGATGGCGTGGGGGCGGGTGGCTACACCTTC.

This clonotype turned up a few times. The gene calls are TRBV7-2 and TRBJ2-2, with D perhaps matching TRBD2 (5 bases). Trimming cost V 8 bases and J 6 bases, with 13 bases left between them. The CDR3 runs to 13 residues. Per the germline V gene, CDR1 is SGHTA and CDR2 is FQGNSA. The CDR3 sequence: CASELGRAGELFF. CDR3 nucleotide sequence: TGTGCCAGCGAACTAGGGCGGGCCGGGGAGCTGTTTTTT.